The 2 T cell receptor beta chains below were found in one sample sequenced in a study of T cells in localized non-small cell lung cancer. TCRdb keeps only in-frame clones here, not all; method: immunoSEQ multiplex PCR. This sample has around 26,000 clones, with 81% found just once. Sequencing used peripheral blood, obtained before any cancer treatment. The receptors shown here come from a man aged 40-75 years with stage III squamous cell lung carcinoma.

The chain carries TRBV5-1 and TRBJ2-2; TRBD1 agrees at 12 bases. Looked up from germline, CDR1 is SGHRS and CDR2 is YFSETQ. V shed 5 bases and J 7 bases; nucleotides not matched to a gene: 9. The length of the CDR3 is 16 residues. CDR3 loop: CASRPPGQGAIGELFF. In DNA, the CDR3 is TGCGCCAGCAGACCCCCGGGACAGGGGGCCATCGGGGAGCTGTTTTTT.

V gene TRBV19 combines with J gene TRBJ2-2; 7 bases map to TRBD1. Germline V lookup: CDR1 LNHDA, CDR2 SQIVND (reference sequence). This CDR3 spans 15 amino acids. V gave up 6 bases and J gave up 1 base; unmatched junction bases: 5. The CDR3 DNA is TGTGCCAGTAGGCATCGACAGGGGAACACCGGGGAGCTGTTTTTT. Its translation: CASRHRQGNTGELFF. The full variable domain, rest sourced from reference TRBV19 and TRBJ2-2, is DGGITQSPKYLFRKEGQNVTLSCEQNLNHDAMYWYRQDPGQGLRLIYYSQIVNDFQKGDIAEGYSVSREKKESFPLTVTSAQKNPTAFYLCASRHRQGNTGELFFGEGSRLTVL.